This TCR beta chain originates from a study of T cells after somatic rescue of genetic block. This CDR3 is built from 15 residues. Germline values: CDR1 KGHSH, CDR2 LQKENI. V was clipped by 2 bases and J by 4 bases, with 14 bases between them. TCRdb's copy holds only in-frame clones and misses some; the assay was immunoSEQ multiplex PCR. The table records over 95,000 clones, about 93% of them present only once. This receptor was taken from a woman aged 18-35 years. The chain is built from TRBV18 and TRBJ1-2; the D gene is possibly TRBD1 (6 bases). The sample comprised peripheral blood mononuclear cells (PBMCs). The CDR3 loop reads CASSPFEETGYGYTF. CDR3 bases: TGTGCCAGCTCACCATTCGAAGAGACAGGCTATGGCTACACCTTC.